This TCR beta chain was profiled in a study of early stage breast cancer tumors. Study background: Samples were sequenced at about 9.7-fold average coverage.

Findings and limits, study-wide: Most shared enriched TCRB sequences were commonly generated ones. Blood repertoires resembled normal breast more than tumor.

The V and J ends lost 3 bases and 6 bases respectively, with 8 bases between them. The CDR3 has 11 amino acids. CDR1 and CDR2 (germline): SQVTM, ANQGSEA. Each sample had two DNA replicates, 0.5 ug blood or about 1.5 ug tissue. Repertoires were generated with immunoSEQ multiplex PCR, while TCRdb's copy carries only in-frame clones and drops some. The sample consists of about 41,000 clones, around 69% of them appearing once. Note on this clone: The antigen remains undetermined.

The sequence was collected from a person aged 45-60 years with breast cancer. The sequencing sample was made of blood. The chain employs TRBV29-1 and TRBJ1-2, with D unclear. The CDR3 nucleotides are TGCAGCGTTGATTCCGGGAATGGCTACACCTTC. It codes for CSVDSGNGYTF.